This entry lists 21 T cell receptor beta chains sequenced from one sample in a study of blood T cell repertoires in COVID-19. The protocol was immunoSEQ multiplex PCR, while the TCRdb copy is restricted to in-frame clones and leaves out a portion. The sample includes hundreds of thousands of clones, around 90% seen only once; the top ten take approximately 0.25%. Material for sequencing was peripheral blood. The receptors originated from a woman younger than 30 with acute or convalescent COVID-19.

The chain is built from TRBV9 and TRBJ2-2, with 7 bases aligning to TRBD2. This CDR3 contains 16 residues. Germline V lookup: CDR1 SGDLS, CDR2 YYNGEE. V lost 4 bases, J lost 0 bases, and 6 bases stayed unmatched. CDR3 loop: CASSPSGRTNTGELFF. CDR3 in DNA: TGTGCCAGCAGCCCTAGCGGTAGGACGAACACCGGGGAGCTGTTTTTT.

V usage is TRBV6-5 and J usage is TRBJ2-3; TRBD2 matches 8 bases. From germline, CDR1 is MNHEY and CDR2 SVGAGI. The CDR3 covers 15 residues. J gave up 4 bases and V 0 bases, and 3 bases lay outside the gene matches. CDR3 region: CASSYSGGGADTQYF. Here the CDR3 DNA reads TGTGCCAGCAGTTACTCCGGGGGGGGCGCAGATACGCAGTATTTT.

CDR3 coding DNA: TGTGCCACCAGCGGCGGGGGGACCTACGGGGAATACGAGCAGTACTTC. Its protein product is CATSGGGTYGEYEQYF. The genes are TRBV24-1 and TRBJ2-7; 8 nucleotides agree with TRBD2. This CDR3 has 16 amino acids. The germline V gene encodes CDR1 KGHDR and CDR2 SFDVKD. J was trimmed by 4 bases and V by 7 bases; bases with no gene match: 14.

The gene calls are TRBV2 and TRBJ1-1, with D hard to call. Germline V gene lookup returns CDR1 SNHLY and CDR2 FYNNEI. Trimming cost V 2 bases and J 3 bases, with 13 bases left between them. This CDR3 has 15 amino acids. This CDR3 is CASSERARGYTEAFF. The CDR3 coding sequence is TGTGCCAGCAGTGAAAGGGCCCGGGGATACACTGAAGCTTTCTTT.

This chain links TRBV30 with TRBJ1-3; 7 nucleotides line up with TRBD1. Germline loops: CDR1 GTSNPN, CDR2 SVGIG (reference sequence). The CDR3 covers 13 residues. The V gene end was trimmed by 3 bases and the J gene end by 4 bases; junction bases not matched to a gene: 3. The CDR3, as DNA: TGTGCCTGGAGAGGGACAGCCGGAAACACCATATATTTT. This gives the protein CAWRGTAGNTIYF.

The chain couples TRBV5-6 to TRBJ1-5; D gene uncertain. Germline values: CDR1 SGHDT, CDR2 YYEEEE. The CDR3 sequence is 15 residues long. The V end lost 4 bases, the J end lost 7 bases, and 18 bases lay between the germline ends. This CDR3 reads CASSGRGRTYQPQHF. CDR3 nucleotides: TGTGCCAGCAGCGGCCGAGGCAGAACGTACCAGCCCCAGCATTTT.

CDR3 bases: TGTGCCAGCAGTCCGGGGGGTCAATACAATGAGCAGTTCTTC. Protein product: CASSPGGQYNEQFF. V usage is TRBV2 and J usage is TRBJ2-1; 7 bases fit TRBD2. After removal of 5 bases from V and 4 bases from J, the junction contained 5 bases not matched to a gene. This CDR3 is built from 14 residues. Germline CDR1 and CDR2: SNHLY and FYNNEI.

V is TRBV2 and J is TRBJ2-3; 7 nucleotides align to TRBD1. The CDR3 runs 13 residues. CDR1 and CDR2 (germline): SNHLY, FYNNEI. The trim removed 4 bases at V and 6 bases at J, leaving 4 bases unmatched. CDR3 coding DNA: TGTGCCAGCAGTGCGGACAGGAGGGATACGCAGTATTTT. Encoded protein: CASSADRRDTQYF.

CDR3 sequence reads: CATSREGDSQETQYF. The CDR3 DNA reads TGTGCCACCAGCAGAGAGGGGGACAGCCAAGAGACCCAGTACTTC. V gene TRBV15 combines with J gene TRBJ2-5; 7 bases fit TRBD1. The V gene's germline CDR1 is LNHNV and CDR2 YYDKDF (reference sequence). Trimming at V came to 0 bases and at J to 1 base, leaving 2 bases not matched to a gene. The CDR3 extends over 15 amino acids. The full variable domain, rest sourced from reference TRBV15 and TRBJ2-5, is DAMVIQNPRYQVTQFGKPVTLSCSQTLNHNVMYWYQQKSSQAPKLLFHYYDKDFNNEADTPDNFQSRRPNTSFCFLDIRSPGLGDTAMYLCATSREGDSQETQYFGPGTRLLVL.

In this sample, this clone turned up once. V and J are TRBV5-1 and TRBJ1-3; D gene ambiguous. V lost 2 bases, J lost 0 bases, and 9 bases lay in between. Germline CDR1 reads SGHRS; CDR2 reads YFSETQ. The CDR3 is made up of 15 amino acids. The CDR3 reads CASSLGAPSGNTIYF. DNA of the CDR3: TGCGCCAGCAGCTTAGGAGCCCCCTCTGGAAACACCATATATTTT.

The chain employs TRBV6-5 and TRBJ2-7; a weak D match, TRBD1 (8 bases). Trimming shortened V by 5 bases and J by 5 bases, and 19 bases separated the two germline ends. CDR3 length: 15 amino acids. Germline values: CDR1 MNHEY, CDR2 SVGAGI. CDR3 protein: CASSTGQGAGDEQYF. The CDR3 DNA reads TGTGCCAGCAGTACAGGGCAGGGGGCGGGGGACGAGCAGTACTTC.

The gene calls are TRBV19 and TRBJ1-5; no firm D call. This CDR3 is built from 12 residues. The germline CDR1 and CDR2 sequences are LNHDA and SQIVND (reference sequence). Trimming stripped 7 bases from V and 2 bases from J, with 6 bases between. The CDR3 loop is CASKLGNQPQHF. The CDR3 bases are TGTGCCAGTAAACTGGGCAATCAGCCCCAGCATTTT. The whole variable domain, remainder taken from reference TRBV19 and TRBJ1-5, is DGGITQSPKYLFRKEGQNVTLSCEQNLNHDAMYWYRQDPGQGLRLIYYSQIVNDFQKGDIAEGYSVSREKKESFPLTVTSAQKNPTAFYLCASKLGNQPQHFGDGTRLSIL.

The chain is built from TRBV4-3 and TRBJ1-2, with D possibly matching TRBD1 (6 bases). This CDR3 region has 17 residues. Germline V CDR1 and CDR2: LGHNA, YSLEER. Trimming removed 0 bases at V and 0 bases at J, with 14 bases between. In nucleotides, the CDR3 is TGCGCCAGCAGCCAAGATCTAGGGGGGGCGGCTAACTATGGCTACACCTTC. This gives the protein CASSQDLGGAANYGYTF.

The chain joins TRBV12-5 to TRBJ1-5, with TRBD1 as a possible D gene (5 bases). The CDR3 runs to 13 residues. Looked up from germline, CDR1 is LGHNT and CDR2 is FRNRAP. Trimming pared 6 bases from V and 7 bases from J, leaving 13 bases between. CDR3 nucleotide sequence: TGTGCTAGTGGGGTGGGGGGGTTACAGCCCCAGCATTTT. Its protein product is CASGVGGLQPQHF.

The chain employs TRBV11-1 and TRBJ2-1, with TRBD1 as a possible D gene (5 bases). Germline lookup yields CDR1 SGHAT and CDR2 FQDESV (reference sequence). The CDR3 is 15 residues long. Trimming removed 1 base from V and 6 bases from J, with 13 bases in between. Here the CDR3 DNA reads TGTGCCAGCAGCTTAGGCTTTTCGGACATCAATGAGCAGTTCTTC. Translated: CASSLGFSDINEQFF.

This clone came up once. This chain joins TRBV10-3 and TRBJ2-3; 12 bases line up with TRBD2. CDR1 is ENHRY, CDR2 SYGVKD, per germline. Unmatched junction bases numbered 7, after V lost 4 bases and J lost 5 bases. This CDR3 comprises 16 residues. DNA of the CDR3: TGTGCCATCAGTGCCTTGACTAGCGGGGGCGGAGATACGCAGTATTTT. This encodes CAISALTSGGGDTQYF.

The CDR3 bases are TGTGCCAGCAGCTTGACAGGGGGCGCAGCCGGGGCCAACGTCCTGACTTTC. This sequence encodes CASSLTGGAAGANVLTF. This sequence joins TRBV11-2 and TRBJ2-6; 10 bases are shared with TRBD1. This CDR3 comprises 17 residues. The germline gives CDR1 SGHAT, CDR2 FQNNGV. The J segment lost 4 bases and the V segment lost 3 bases, leaving 6 bases of the junction unmatched.

The chain employs TRBV4-3 and TRBJ2-7; D not resolved. This CDR3 comprises 13 residues. The ends were cut back, 2 bases at V and 0 bases at J, with 5 bases in the middle. Germline values: CDR1 LGHNA, CDR2 YSLEER. The CDR3 DNA reads as TGCGCCAGCAGCCAATCATCCTCCTACGAGCAGTACTTC. Translating it yields CASSQSSSYEQYF.

The chain is built from TRBV6-5 and TRBJ1-2; 7 nucleotides agree with TRBD1. Losses at the gene ends were 7 bases for V and 0 bases for J; bases not matched to a gene: 8. The CDR3 runs to 15 residues. Germline V gene sequence: CDR1 MNHEY, CDR2 SVGAGI. The chain's CDR3 is CASNRGQAANYGYTF. DNA for the CDR3: TGTGCCAGCAATCGAGGACAGGCCGCTAACTATGGCTACACCTTC.

J is TRBJ2-1 and V is TRBV2, with D possibly being TRBD1 (6 bases). CDR1 SNHLY and CDR2 FYNNEI come from the germline V gene. Trimming left V 4 bases short and J 4 bases short, with 14 bases between. The CDR3 covers 15 residues. This CDR3 is CASSGGAGEYNEQFF. CDR3 bases: TGTGCCAGCAGTGGTGGGGCAGGGGAGTACAATGAGCAGTTCTTC. Supplemented by reference TRBV2 and TRBJ2-1, the full variable domain reads EPEVTQTPSHQVTQMGQEVILRCVPISNHLYFYWYRQILGQKVEFLVSFYNNEISEKSEIFDDQFSVERPDGSNFTLKIRSTKLEDSAMYFCASSGGAGEYNEQFFGPGTRLTVL.

This chain uses TRBV25-1 with TRBJ2-3; a possible D gene is TRBD2 (7 bases). Trimming left V 1 base short and J 1 base short, with 15 bases between. The CDR3 consists of 17 residues. The germline V gene encodes CDR1 MGHDK and CDR2 SYGVNS. CDR3 residues: CASSELGGGEGTDTQYF. The CDR3, as DNA: TGTGCCAGCAGTGAATTAGGGGGGGGCGAAGGCACAGATACGCAGTATTTT.